This T cell receptor beta chain was sequenced for a study of cytomegalovirus exposure and HLA in healthy donors. Germline CDR1 reads SGHDT; CDR2 reads YYEEEE. Trimming removed 1 base at V and 4 bases at J, with 11 bases between. The CDR3 is made up of 14 amino acids. Researchers ran the PCR with 60 Vbeta and 13 Jbeta primers. Measured with immunoSEQ multiplex PCR; TCRdb has only the in-frame clones, and not every one. The data hold 60,000 to 85,000 clones, with about 67% observed a single time. No CMV serostatus was recorded for this donor. This sequence was found in a human donor in good health. Sequencing was carried out using PBMCs. This chain links TRBV5-6 with TRBJ1-2; D is unresolved. CDR3 bases: TGTGCCAGCAGCTTGATTGTCGGTTCCTATGGCTACACCTTC. It specifies CASSLIVGSYGYTF.